This section outlines one T cell receptor beta chain sequence together with its context. The data were taken from a study of blood T cell repertoires in COVID-19. Study context: Acute and convalescent COVID-19 specimens originated in the United States, Italy and Spain. In each case, the material was cDNA or gDNA derived from T cells, B-cell-depleted T cells, or PBMCs.

Per the original data handling: Amplification from reference gene primers served as the basis for estimated nucleated cell counts. Repertoires were generated with immunoSEQ multiplex PCR, while TCRdb's copy carries only in-frame clones and drops some. The V and J calls and clone size come from that table; D and trimming were worked out from the DNA. The table has approximately 250,000 clones, approximately 86% seen once. The germline gives CDR1 SGHTA, CDR2 FQGNSA. The CDR3 runs 14 residues. V was clipped by 1 base and J by 1 base, with 8 bases between them. The TCR was taken from a man aged 30 to 45 with active or convalescent COVID-19. The chain joins TRBV7-2 to TRBJ2-7; D unresolved. Sequencing was performed on peripheral blood. The CDR3 nucleotides are TGTGCCAGCAGCTTAGACAAGAATTCCTACGAGCAGTACTTC. Amino acids: CASSLDKNSYEQYF.